The 17 T cell receptor beta chains below all came from one sample that was sequenced in a study of CD4 T cells in relation to SARS-CoV-2 and coronaviruses (dated by TCRdb to the early 2020s). These receptors lack a known antigen. To prepare the library, the immunoSEQ multiplex PCR assay was applied. Here the immuneACCESS table is served through TCRdb, limited to in-frame sequences with V and J called. Missing clones are a known gap in these copies; in checked studies unresolved V genes cover under half, and the rest lacks a known reason. This sample has about 36,000 clones in its table, and about four fifths of those were observed once. Around 6.6% of the sample is held by the ten biggest clonotypes. The source material was naive CD4+ T cells from PBMCs, cultured in vitro. What this sample's cell subset or site label stands for: naive CD4+ T cells isolated by negative enrichment. These receptors were obtained from an adult with COVID-19.

The chain has TRBV13 and TRBJ2-1, with D tentatively TRBD1 (6 bases). The CDR3 is 15 residues long. Per the germline V gene, CDR1 is PRHDT and CDR2 is FYEKMQ (reference sequence). Trimming pared 1 base from V and 9 bases from J, leaving 16 bases between. CDR3 residues: CASSLVFGGPGEQFF. CDR3 DNA sequence: TGTGCCAGCAGCTTAGTGTTTGGGGGCCCCGGTGAGCAGTTCTTC.

The gene calls are TRBV19 and TRBJ1-5, with D possibly TRBD1 on 6 matching bases. Trimming removed 3 bases at V and 7 bases at J, with 16 bases between. The germline gives CDR1 LNHDA, CDR2 SQIVND (reference sequence). This CDR3 spans 15 amino acids. The CDR3 DNA follows: TGTGCCAGTAGTATTCAGCAGGGGTCGTTACAGCCCCAGCATTTT. Translating gives CASSIQQGSLQPQHF.

The chain's CDR3 is CASSLLAAVAAGTQYF. The CDR3 DNA reads TGTGCCAGCAGCTTATTGGCTGCCGTCGCAGCAGGGACCCAGTACTTC. The rearrangement joins TRBV7-2 to TRBJ2-5; D remains ambiguous. The V gene's germline CDR1 is SGHTA and CDR2 FQGNSA. CDR3 length: 16 amino acids. V was shortened by 2 bases and J by 7 bases, with 20 bases between the two germline ends.

The CDR3 region has the DNA TGTGCCAGCTCTCGCGGGCCGGGCTATATTAATCAGCCCCAGCATTTT. Its protein is CASSRGPGYINQPQHF. The chain carries TRBV7-6 and TRBJ1-5, with D unresolved. Trimming removed 8 bases from V and 4 bases from J, with 21 bases in between. Germline V gene lookup returns CDR1 SGHVS and CDR2 FNYEAQ. The CDR3 covers 16 residues.

The rearrangement links TRBV5-1 to TRBJ2-7, with 13 bases fitting TRBD2. Germline loops: CDR1 SGHRS, CDR2 YFSETQ. The CDR3 covers 13 residues. V dropped 7 bases and J dropped 2; count of bases not matched to a gene: 0. The CDR3 is CASGTSGAYEQYF. The CDR3 bases are TGCGCCAGCGGGACTAGCGGGGCCTACGAGCAGTACTTC.

This clone was picked up one time. The chain joins TRBV18 to TRBJ2-1; TRBD2 aligns across 7 bases. With V trimmed by 6 bases and J by 5 bases, 7 bases remained unmatched. CDR1 KGHSH and CDR2 LQKENI come from the germline V gene. The CDR3 extends over 14 amino acids. CDR3 residues: CASSLLTSHNEQFF. The CDR3 bases are TGTGCCAGCTCGCTTTTGACTAGCCACAATGAGCAGTTCTTC.

The chain has TRBV7-2 and TRBJ2-5; D gene ambiguous. The CDR3 has 14 amino acids. Germline loops: CDR1 SGHTA, CDR2 FQGNSA. V lost 0 bases and J 0 bases, leaving 5 bases between the germline ends. CDR3 nucleotide sequence: TGTGCCAGCAGCTTAGCCGGTAACCAAGAGACCCAGTACTTC. The encoded protein is CASSLAGNQETQYF.

The chain combines TRBV4-1 with TRBJ2-7; 9 positions match TRBD1. Germline V gene data show CDR1 as MGHRA and CDR2 as YSYEKL. Losses at the gene ends were 5 bases for V and 4 bases for J; bases not matched to a gene: 6. The CDR3 runs 14 residues. CDR3 region: CASSGRDRAYEQYF. The CDR3 nucleotides are TGCGCCAGCAGCGGCCGGGACAGGGCGTACGAGCAGTACTTC.

The genes are TRBV2 and TRBJ2-3; D remains unclear. Trimming pared 6 bases from V and 2 bases from J, leaving 18 bases between. Germline values: CDR1 SNHLY, CDR2 FYNNEI. This CDR3 is 16 amino acids long. The CDR3 loop reads CASRFRTPRITDTQYF. The CDR3 DNA reads TGTGCCAGCAGGTTTAGAACCCCTCGGATCACAGATACGCAGTATTTT.

The chain is built from TRBV28 and TRBJ1-1, with no clear D. With 5 bases removed from V and 1 base from J, the gap between germline ends came to 11 bases. CDR1 MDHEN and CDR2 SYDVKM come from the germline V gene. The CDR3 totals 14 residues. The CDR3 protein is CASSQGRGNTEAFF. The CDR3 DNA reads as TGTGCCAGCAGTCAAGGGCGGGGGAACACTGAAGCTTTCTTT.

In its sample, this clone was seen once. This chain uses TRBV28 with TRBJ1-5; D is ambiguous. The CDR3 is 15 residues long. CDR1 and CDR2 (germline): MDHEN, SYDVKM. V was pared by 4 bases and J by 8 bases, with 18 bases between. CDR3 sequence: CASSSGGMLLEPQHF. The CDR3 region has the DNA TGTGCCAGCAGTTCGGGAGGAATGCTTTTGGAGCCCCAGCATTTT.

CDR3 nucleotide sequence: TGCGCCAGCGCGGGGGTTGGCGGGGCGCGGGCCTACGAGCAGTACTTC. It specifies CASAGVGGARAYEQYF. The rearrangement links TRBV4-1 to TRBJ2-7; 7 bases match TRBD2. V gave up 8 bases and J gave up 2 bases; unmatched junction bases: 15. CDR3 size: 16 residues. CDR1 is MGHRA, CDR2 YSYEKL, per germline.

This chain uses TRBV6-5 with TRBJ1-2, with 7 bases matching TRBD1. The CDR3 runs to 15 residues. The germline gives CDR1 MNHEY, CDR2 SVGAGI. The junction had 5 bases not matched to a gene; V was cut back by 0 bases and J by 4 bases. CDR3 protein: CASSYSMSGGYGYTF. Here the CDR3 DNA reads TGTGCCAGCAGTTACTCGATGTCAGGGGGCTATGGCTACACCTTC.

The V and J genes are TRBV15 and TRBJ2-6; 11 nucleotides align to TRBD1. V shed 3 bases and J 0 bases; nucleotides not matched to a gene: 1. This CDR3 has 17 residues. CDR1 and CDR2 from the germline V gene are LNHNV and YYDKDF (reference sequence). The CDR3 reads CATSRDRGPSGANVLTF. The CDR3 bases are TGTGCCACCAGCAGGGACAGGGGGCCCTCTGGGGCCAACGTCCTGACTTTC. The full variable domain, completed using reference TRBV15 and TRBJ2-6, is DAMVIQNPRYQVTQFGKPVTLSCSQTLNHNVMYWYQQKSSQAPKLLFHYYDKDFNNEADTPDNFQSRRPNTSFCFLDIRSPGLGDTAMYLCATSRDRGPSGANVLTFGAGSRLTVL.

The chain carries TRBV10-3 and TRBJ2-1; D remains unclear. The CDR3 is 11 amino acids. V lost 4 bases, J lost 9 bases, and 7 bases lay in between. The germline CDR1 and CDR2 sequences are ENHRY and SYGVKD. The CDR3 here is CAISVDGEQFF. CDR3 nucleotides: TGTGCCATCAGTGTAGATGGTGAGCAGTTCTTC.

This clone appeared a few times. V is TRBV25-1 and J is TRBJ1-6; D not certain. The V gene lost 1 base and the J gene lost 11 bases, with 6 bases spanning the gap. Germline V gives CDR1 MGHDK, CDR2 SYGVNS. CDR3 length: 12 residues. CDR3 bases: TGTGCCAGCAGTGAATCGGGGACACCCCTCCACTTT. It yields the protein CASSESGTPLHF.

The CDR3 loop is CASSAEGGAGTEAFF. Here the CDR3 DNA reads TGTGCCAGCAGTGCTGAAGGGGGGGCGGGCACTGAAGCTTTCTTT. The chain links TRBV2 to TRBJ1-1, with D maybe TRBD1 (6 bases). The CDR3 extends over 15 amino acids. The V end lost 4 bases, the J end lost 4 bases, and 16 bases lay between the germline ends. Per the germline V gene, CDR1 is SNHLY and CDR2 is FYNNEI.